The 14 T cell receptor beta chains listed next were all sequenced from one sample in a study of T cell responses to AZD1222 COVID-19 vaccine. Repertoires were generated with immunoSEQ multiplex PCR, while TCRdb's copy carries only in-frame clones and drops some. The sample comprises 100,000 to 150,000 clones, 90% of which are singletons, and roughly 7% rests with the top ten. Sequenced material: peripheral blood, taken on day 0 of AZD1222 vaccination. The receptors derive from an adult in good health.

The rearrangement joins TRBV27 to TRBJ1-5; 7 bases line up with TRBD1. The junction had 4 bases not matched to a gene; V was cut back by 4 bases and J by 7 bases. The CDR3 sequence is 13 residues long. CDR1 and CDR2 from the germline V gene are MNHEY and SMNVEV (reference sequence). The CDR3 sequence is CASSSRGGQPQHF. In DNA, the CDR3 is TGTGCCAGCAGTTCCAGGGGGGGGCAGCCCCAGCATTTT.

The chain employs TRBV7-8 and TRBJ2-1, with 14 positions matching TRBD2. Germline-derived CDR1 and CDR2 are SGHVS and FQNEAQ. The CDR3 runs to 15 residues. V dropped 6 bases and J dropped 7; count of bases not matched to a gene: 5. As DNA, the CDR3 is TGTGCCAGCAGTACGGGACTAGCGGGAGAGAATGAGCAGTTCTTC. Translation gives CASSTGLAGENEQFF.

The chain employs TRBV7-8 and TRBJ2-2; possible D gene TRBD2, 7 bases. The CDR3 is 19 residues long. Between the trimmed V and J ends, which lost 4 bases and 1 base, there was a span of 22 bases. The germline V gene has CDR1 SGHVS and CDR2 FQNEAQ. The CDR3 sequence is CASSSRPRGGTGNTGELFF. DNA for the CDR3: TGTGCCAGCAGCTCACGACCCAGGGGAGGGACGGGGAACACCGGGGAGCTGTTTTTT.

The CDR3 reads CASSLMTGVGYGYTF. Written as DNA, the CDR3 is TGTGCCAGCAGCTTAATGACAGGAGTGGGATATGGCTACACCTTC. The rearrangement links TRBV7-9 to TRBJ1-2, with D perhaps matching TRBD1 (6 bases). The CDR3 contains 15 residues. Trimming removed 2 bases at V and 5 bases at J, with 15 bases between. Germline V gene data show CDR1 as SEHNR and CDR2 as FQNEAQ (reference sequence).

The CDR3 is CASSPPAGEGTEAFF. The DNA for the CDR3 is TGTGCCAGCTCACCACCTGCAGGGGAGGGCACTGAAGCTTTCTTT. The gene calls are TRBV18 and TRBJ1-1; D is perhaps TRBD1 (6 bases). V lost 0 bases to trimming and J lost 4 bases, with 12 bases between them. There are 15 residues in the CDR3. Per germline, CDR1 KGHSH and CDR2 LQKENI. The variable domain in full, completed from reference TRBV18 and TRBJ1-1, reads NAGVMQNPRHLVRRRGQEARLRCSPMKGHSHVYWYRQLPEEGLKFMVYLQKENIIDESGMPKERFSAEFPKEGPSILRIQQVVRGDSAAYFCASSPPAGEGTEAFFGQGTRLTVV.

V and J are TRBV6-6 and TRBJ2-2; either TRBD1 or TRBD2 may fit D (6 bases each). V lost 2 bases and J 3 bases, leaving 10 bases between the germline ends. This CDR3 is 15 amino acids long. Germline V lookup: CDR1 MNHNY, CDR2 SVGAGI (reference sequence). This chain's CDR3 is CASSYRGPDTGELFF. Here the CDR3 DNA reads TGTGCCAGCAGTTACCGGGGGCCTGACACCGGGGAGCTGTTTTTT.

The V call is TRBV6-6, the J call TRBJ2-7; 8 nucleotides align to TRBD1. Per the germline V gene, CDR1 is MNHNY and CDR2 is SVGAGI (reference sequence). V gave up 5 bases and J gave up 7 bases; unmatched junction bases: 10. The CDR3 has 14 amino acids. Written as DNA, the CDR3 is TGTGCCAGCAGTCAGCCGGACAGGGTCCCTGAGCAGTACTTC. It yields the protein CASSQPDRVPEQYF.

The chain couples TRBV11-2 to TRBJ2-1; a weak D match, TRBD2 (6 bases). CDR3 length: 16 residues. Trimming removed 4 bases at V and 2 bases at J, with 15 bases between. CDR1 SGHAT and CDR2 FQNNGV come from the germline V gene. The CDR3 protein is CASSSLAARAYNEQFF. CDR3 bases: TGTGCCAGCAGCTCATTAGCGGCGAGGGCCTACAATGAGCAGTTCTTC. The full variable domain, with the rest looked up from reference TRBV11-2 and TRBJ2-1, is EAGVAQSPRYKIIEKRQSVAFWCNPISGHATLYWYQQILGQGPKLLIQFQNNGVVDDSQLPKDRFSAERLKGVDSTLKIQPAKLEDSAVYLCASSSLAARAYNEQFFGPGTRLTVL.

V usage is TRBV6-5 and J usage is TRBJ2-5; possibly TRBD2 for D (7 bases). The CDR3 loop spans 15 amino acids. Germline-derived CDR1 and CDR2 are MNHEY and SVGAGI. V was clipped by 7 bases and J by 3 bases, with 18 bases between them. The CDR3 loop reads CASMRRREGEETQYF. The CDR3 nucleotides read TGTGCCAGCATGAGGCGTAGGGAGGGGGAAGAGACCCAGTACTTC.

This chain's CDR3 is CASSLTGTSLGEQYF. CDR3 bases: TGTGCCAGTAGTCTAACCGGGACAAGTCTCGGCGAGCAGTACTTC. The chain is built from TRBV19 and TRBJ2-7, with D possibly matching TRBD1 (6 bases). This CDR3 contains 15 residues. The V gene's germline CDR1 is LNHDA and CDR2 SQIVND (reference sequence). Trimming left V 5 bases short and J 6 bases short, with 20 bases between.

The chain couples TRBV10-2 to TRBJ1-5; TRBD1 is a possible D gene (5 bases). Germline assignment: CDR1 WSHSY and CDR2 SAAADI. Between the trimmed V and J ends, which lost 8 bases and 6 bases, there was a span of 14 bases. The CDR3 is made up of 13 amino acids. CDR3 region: CASATAGGQPQHF. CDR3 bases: TGCGCCAGCGCCACAGCCGGGGGTCAGCCCCAGCATTTT.

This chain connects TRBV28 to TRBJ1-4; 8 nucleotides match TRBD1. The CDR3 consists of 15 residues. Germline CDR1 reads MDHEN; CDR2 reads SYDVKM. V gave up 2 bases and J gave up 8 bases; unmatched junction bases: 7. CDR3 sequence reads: CASSLEGQGKEKLFF. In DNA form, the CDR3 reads TGTGCCAGCAGTTTAGAAGGACAGGGAAAAGAAAAACTGTTTTTT.

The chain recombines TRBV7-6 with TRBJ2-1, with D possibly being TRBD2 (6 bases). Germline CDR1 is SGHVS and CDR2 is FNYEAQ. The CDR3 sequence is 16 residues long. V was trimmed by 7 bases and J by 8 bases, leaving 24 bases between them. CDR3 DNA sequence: TGTGCCAGCACCCTTATGTCCAGCGGCTCGGGGGATGAGCAGTTCTTC. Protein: CASTLMSSGSGDEQFF.

CDR3 sequence reads: CASSLLRTGRGNTIYF. DNA for the CDR3: TGTGCCAGCAGCTTACTGCGGACAGGTCGGGGAAACACCATATATTTT. J is TRBJ1-3 and V is TRBV7-2; 7 nucleotides match TRBD1. The V gene end was trimmed by 2 bases and the J gene end by 4 bases; junction bases not matched to a gene: 8. CDR1 is SGHTA, CDR2 FQGNSA, per germline. The CDR3 length is 16 residues.